This T cell receptor beta chain was sequenced for a study of blood T cells in healthy people across ages. Study at large: The capture of about one barcoded beta molecule per two T cells was achieved by template switching.

The authors ran a second PCR of about 6 to 11 cycles using a sample-barcoded 5' primer and a J-beta primer mix. TCRdb re-analysed the 5' RACE reads in MiXCR, keeping a single row per CDR3 protein. The data contain around 1,500,000 distinct CDR3 sequences, 42% of them singletons. This clonotype turned up a few times. The receptor's source is a woman aged 18-30 years in good health. Sequencing was performed on blood.

The CDR3 is CASSPGQADTQYF. The CDR3, as DNA: TGTGCCAGCAGCCCCGGACAGGCAGATACGCAGTATTTT. The V and J genes are TRBV4-2 and TRBJ2-3, with 7 bases aligning to TRBD1. CDR3 length: 13 amino acids. Germline CDR1 reads LGHNA; CDR2 reads YNFKEQ. The J segment lost 4 bases and the V segment lost 4 bases, leaving 2 bases of the junction unmatched.